This T cell receptor (beta chain) was sequenced in a study of cytomegalovirus exposure and HLA in healthy donors. Study observations and caveats: Per published reports, the classifier diagnosed cytomegalovirus status with high specificity and sensitivity. In vitro data verified a few CMV-associated chains as specific for CMV antigens.

While the first cohort had several hundred subjects, the donors belonged to the separate validation cohort of about 120 subjects. Sequenced by immunoSEQ multiplex PCR; TCRdb stores in-frame clones only, minus some. The sample lists over 200,000 clones; around nine tenths were seen once. V was cut by 4 bases and J by 5 bases, with 11 bases left in between. CDR1 and CDR2 from the germline V gene are MNHNY and SVGAGI (reference sequence). This CDR3 region has 14 residues. About this clone itself: The antigen remains undetermined.

The sequence derives from a woman between 18 and 29 years old in good health and CMV-seropositive. Specimen: PBMCs. V and J are TRBV6-6 and TRBJ1-4, with D perhaps TRBD1 (5 bases). The CDR3 coding sequence is TGTGCCAGCAGTTGGACAACCTCAAATGAAAAACTGTTTTTT. Its protein is CASSWTTSNEKLFF.